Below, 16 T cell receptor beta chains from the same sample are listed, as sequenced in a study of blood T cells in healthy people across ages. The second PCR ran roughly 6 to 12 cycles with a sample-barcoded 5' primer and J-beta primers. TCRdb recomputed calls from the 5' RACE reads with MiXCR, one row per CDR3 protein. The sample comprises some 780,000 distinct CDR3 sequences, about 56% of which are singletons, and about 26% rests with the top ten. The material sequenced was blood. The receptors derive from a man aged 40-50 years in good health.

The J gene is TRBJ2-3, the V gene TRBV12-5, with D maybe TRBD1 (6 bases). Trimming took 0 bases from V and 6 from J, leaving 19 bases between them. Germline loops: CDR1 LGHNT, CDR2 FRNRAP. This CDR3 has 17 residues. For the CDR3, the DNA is TGTGCTAGTGGTTTGGTACGGCAAGGCACAGGGCACGATACGCAGTATTTT. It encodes CASGLVRQGTGHDTQYF.

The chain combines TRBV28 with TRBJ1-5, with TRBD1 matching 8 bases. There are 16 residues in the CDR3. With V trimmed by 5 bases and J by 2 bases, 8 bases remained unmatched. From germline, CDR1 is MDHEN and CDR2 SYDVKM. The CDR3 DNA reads TGTGCCAGCAGTCCGAGACAGGGGTCGGGCAATCAGCCCCAGCATTTT. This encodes CASSPRQGSGNQPQHF.

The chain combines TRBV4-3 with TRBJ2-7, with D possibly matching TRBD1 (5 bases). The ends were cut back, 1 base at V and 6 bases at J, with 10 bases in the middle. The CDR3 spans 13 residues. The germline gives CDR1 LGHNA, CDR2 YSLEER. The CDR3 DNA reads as TGCGCCAGCAGCCAAGCAGGGTCCCTCGAGCAGTACTTC. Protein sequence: CASSQAGSLEQYF.

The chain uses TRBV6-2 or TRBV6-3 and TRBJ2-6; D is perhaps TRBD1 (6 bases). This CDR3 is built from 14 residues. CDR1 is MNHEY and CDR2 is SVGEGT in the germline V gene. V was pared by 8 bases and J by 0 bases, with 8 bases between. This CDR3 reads CASYRDSGANVLTF. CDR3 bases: TGTGCCAGCTACAGGGACTCTGGGGCCAACGTCCTGACTTTC.

The CDR3 DNA is TGTGCCAGCAGTTACCCCCCTAGCGGGGCTGATGATGAGCAGTTCTTC. The encoded protein is CASSYPPSGADDEQFF. The chain employs TRBV6-6 and TRBJ2-1, with TRBD2 identical over 9 bases. In germline, CDR1 is MNHNY, CDR2 SVGAGI (reference sequence). The junction had 10 bases not matched to a gene; V was cut back by 2 bases and J by 8 bases. The CDR3 length is 16 residues.

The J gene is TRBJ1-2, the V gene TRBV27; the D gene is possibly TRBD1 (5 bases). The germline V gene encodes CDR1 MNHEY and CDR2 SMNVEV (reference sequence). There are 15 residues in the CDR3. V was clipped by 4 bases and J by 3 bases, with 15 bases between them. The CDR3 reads CASSSPWDGDYGYTF. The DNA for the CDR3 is TGTGCCAGCAGTTCCCCATGGGACGGCGACTATGGCTACACCTTC.

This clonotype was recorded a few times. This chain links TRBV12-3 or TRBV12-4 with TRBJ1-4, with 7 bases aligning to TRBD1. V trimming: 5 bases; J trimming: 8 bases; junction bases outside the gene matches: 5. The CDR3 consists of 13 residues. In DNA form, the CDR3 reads TGTGCCAGCAGTGGACAGGCCGCAGAAAAACTGTTTTTT. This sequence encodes CASSGQAAEKLFF.

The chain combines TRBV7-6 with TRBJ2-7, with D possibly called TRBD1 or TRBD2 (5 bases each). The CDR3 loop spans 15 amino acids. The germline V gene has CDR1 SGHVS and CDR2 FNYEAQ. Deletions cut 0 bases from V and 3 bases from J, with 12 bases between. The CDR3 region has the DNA TGTGCCAGCAGCTTAGCGCACGGGACGGGCTACGAGCAGTACTTC. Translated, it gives CASSLAHGTGYEQYF.

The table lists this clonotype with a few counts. The CDR3 DNA follows: TGCGCCAGCAGCCAAGATAGAGGAAGCGAGCAGTTCTTC. This encodes CASSQDRGSEQFF. The rearrangement joins TRBV4-3 to TRBJ2-1; D gene ambiguous. Germline V lookup: CDR1 LGHNA, CDR2 YSLEER. CDR3 length equals 13 residues. The V gene lost 0 bases and the J gene lost 10 bases, with 10 bases spanning the gap.

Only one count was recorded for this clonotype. The DNA of the CDR3 is TGTGCCAGCAGCGCGATAGGGACAGCTGATACGCAGTATTTT. This codes for CASSAIGTADTQYF. V gene TRBV7-9 combines with J gene TRBJ2-3; TRBD1 matches 7 bases. The V and J ends lost 5 bases and 6 bases, in that order; junction bases with no gene match: 8. CDR1 and CDR2 (germline): SEHNR, FQNEAQ (reference sequence). The CDR3 contains 14 residues.

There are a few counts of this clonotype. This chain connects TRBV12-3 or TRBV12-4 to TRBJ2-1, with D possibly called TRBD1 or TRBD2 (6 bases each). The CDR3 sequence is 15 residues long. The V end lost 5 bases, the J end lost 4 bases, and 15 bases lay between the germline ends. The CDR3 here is CASSPGGQGYNEQFF. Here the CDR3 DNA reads TGTGCCAGCAGTCCCGGGGGTCAGGGGTACAATGAGCAGTTCTTC.

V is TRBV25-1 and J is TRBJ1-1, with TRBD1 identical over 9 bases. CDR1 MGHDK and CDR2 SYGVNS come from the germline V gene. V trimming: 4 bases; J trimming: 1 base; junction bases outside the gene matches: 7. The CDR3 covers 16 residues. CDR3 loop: CASSGGTGTPNTEAFF. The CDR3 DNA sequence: TGTGCCAGCAGTGGCGGGACAGGGACTCCGAACACTGAAGCTTTCTTT.

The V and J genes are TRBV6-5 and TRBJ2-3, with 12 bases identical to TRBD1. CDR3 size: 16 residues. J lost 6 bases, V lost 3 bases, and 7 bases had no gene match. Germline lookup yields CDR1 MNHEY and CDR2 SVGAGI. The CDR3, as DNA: TGTGCCAGCAGTTATTGGCGAGGGACAGGGGGCGATACGCAGTATTTT. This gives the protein CASSYWRGTGGDTQYF.

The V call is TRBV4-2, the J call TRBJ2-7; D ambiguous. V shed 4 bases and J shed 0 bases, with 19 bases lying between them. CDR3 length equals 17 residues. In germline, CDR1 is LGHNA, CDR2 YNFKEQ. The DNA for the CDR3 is TGTGCCAGCAGCCCCGAAAATCGGCTGAGGAGCTCCTACGAGCAGTACTTC. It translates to CASSPENRLRSSYEQYF.

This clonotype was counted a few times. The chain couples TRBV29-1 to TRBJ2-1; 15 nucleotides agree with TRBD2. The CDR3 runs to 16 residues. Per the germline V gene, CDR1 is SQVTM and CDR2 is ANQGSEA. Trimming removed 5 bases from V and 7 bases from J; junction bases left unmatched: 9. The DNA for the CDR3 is TGCAGCGTTATGCAACCGGGACTAGCGGGAGGTAATGAGCAGTTCTTC. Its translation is CSVMQPGLAGGNEQFF.

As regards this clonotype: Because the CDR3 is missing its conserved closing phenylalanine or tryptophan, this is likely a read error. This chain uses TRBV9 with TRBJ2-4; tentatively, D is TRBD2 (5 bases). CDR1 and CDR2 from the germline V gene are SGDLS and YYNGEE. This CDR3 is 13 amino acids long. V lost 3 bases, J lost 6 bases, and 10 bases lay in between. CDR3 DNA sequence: TGTGCCAGCAGCGCAGGAGGCTTAAACATTCAGTACATC. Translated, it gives CASSAGGLNIQYI.